This T cell receptor beta chain was recovered during a study of cytomegalovirus exposure and HLA in healthy donors. General study findings and limits: An Asian-associated ancestry cluster reportedly showed fewer N-insertions than the approximately 670-donor mean in a later analysis. Later analysis identified about 15,000 TCR beta sequences associated with HLA alleles, using a false discovery rate threshold of 0.05.

In regard to this clone: The antigen is not known.

CDR3 size: 13 residues. V was pared by 3 bases and J by 6 bases, with 9 bases between. In germline, CDR1 is MGHRA, CDR2 YSYEKL. Amplification used 60 Vbeta primers and 13 Jbeta primers. Profiling relied on immunoSEQ multiplex PCR, and the TCRdb table lists in-frame clones only, not all of them. The table lists roughly 190,000 clones, more than 65% of them singletons. This chain uses TRBV4-1 with TRBJ2-1; tentative D call: TRBD2 (6 bases). The specimen was PBMCs. This receptor was identified in a woman in her thirties in good health and CMV-seropositive. In DNA form, the CDR3 reads TGCGCCAGCAGCCAGGGGCGGGGCAATGAGCAGTTCTTC. Its translation is CASSQGRGNEQFF.